This TCR beta chain is drawn from a study of blood T cell repertoires in COVID-19. Study at large: The cDNA or gDNA used as material had been derived from T cells, B-cell-depleted T cells, or PBMCs.

V was cut by 0 bases and J by 4 bases, with 13 bases left in between. Germline assignment: CDR1 SGDLS and CDR2 YYNGEE. The CDR3 length is 16 residues. In the authors' methods: Reference gene primer amplification gave nucleated cell count estimates. Repertoires were generated with immunoSEQ multiplex PCR, while TCRdb's copy carries only in-frame clones and drops some. Clone size and V and J calls were adopted from that table, with D and trimming inferred from the DNA. The sample has approximately 77,000 clones; about 91% are singletons. The sequencing input was peripheral blood. The sequence derives from a woman aged 80 or over with acute or convalescent COVID-19. The rearrangement uses TRBV9 and TRBJ2-2, with D possibly TRBD2 on 6 matching bases. Here the CDR3 DNA reads TGTGCCAGCAGCGTAGACCAAACGGGAGCCACCGGGGAGCTGTTTTTT. Translating gives CASSVDQTGATGELFF.